A selection of T cell receptor beta chains follows, all from one sample in a study of blood T cell repertoires in COVID-19. Clones were read by immunoSEQ multiplex PCR, and TCRdb kept only the in-frame ones, dropping some. The table has about 130,000 clones, roughly 80% seen once. The sample taken for sequencing was peripheral blood. These receptors all come from a man aged 55 to 70 who had recovered from COVID-19. Both conserved end residues are trimmed from each CDR3. Clone size is given for some rows only: seen once, a few or many times, or a class if the clone is expanded.

cdr3_length clone_size v_call cdr3_aa
11 once TRBV5-4 ASSSGLGETQY
11 . TRBV7-9 ASSFNGNQPQH
14 . TRBV28 ASREGIVATNEKLF
9 . TRBV6-5 AIWTGKKLF
15 few TRBV28 ASSLSAWGQGGIVAF
12 . TRBV3-1/TRBV3-2 ASSQNTNTGELF
13 . TRBV7-2 ASSPGGETNEKLF
14 . TRBV6-5 ASSYSSGQGNEKLF
14 . TRBV7-9 ASSLSRLGVANEQY
13 . TRBV6-6 ASSSRDRGTDTQY
12 . TRBV5-1 ASSPSGSGNTIY
15 . TRBV7-3 ASSPDGGAAGTGELF
14 . TRBV9 ASSVGGSGGTNEQF
12 . TRBV3-1/TRBV3-2 ASSHVTPDYGYT
11 . TRBV4-3 ASSQVASNEQF
13 . TRBV3-1/TRBV3-2 ASSQGRRGNSPLH
11 . TRBV5-1 ASSLAGSEKLF
15 . TRBV27 ASSRIAGGRNTGELF
13 once TRBV25-1 ASTLGQGAPETQY
9 . TRBV6-2/TRBV6-3 ASSHSGEQF
15 . TRBV15 ATSSTWGDSGANVLT
13 . TRBV28 ASSSRLAGGLEQY
12 . TRBV5-1 ASSSGGGRTEAF
11 . TRBV30 AWSVRERDTQY
10 few TRBV30 AWTSGRNEQF
16 . TRBV30 AWSVSFGLAGGTDTQY
13 . TRBV20-1 SASQRESSYNEQF
11 few TRBV10-3 AIRGQGADTQY
12 . TRBV7-2 ASSPDRGGYGYT
14 . TRBV19 ASKGSGGPTYNEQF
13 . TRBV28 ASGTGGGGYYGYT
11 once TRBV2 ASNLQNQETQY
12 . TRBV6-2/TRBV6-3 ASSRPGMADTQY
14 . TRBV5-8 ASSLAGRGTTGELF
12 few TRBV7-3 ASSLMGANTEAF
11 . TRBV7-3 ASSLTQNTEAF
12 . TRBV7-2 ASSFQGAGSPLH
12 . TRBV19 ASKGGDAGTEAF
15 few TRBV24-1 ATSELSRGSNSYEQY
11 . TRBV27 ATAGTVYNEQF
12 once TRBV7-8 ASSGASSYNEQF
14 once TRBV5-8 ASSPIKVRGSYEQY
12 once TRBV5-4 ASSSTSGTDTQY
12 . TRBV6-2/TRBV6-3 ASSNRDRTQPQH
10 . TRBV10-3 AISDGGYGYT
13 . TRBV7-2 ASSLTGGANQPQH
14 . TRBV5-4 ASSPHSGSSYNEQF
11 . TRBV29-1 SVVGQGTDTQY
11 . TRBV30 AWSRTGNTEAF
15 . TRBV11-2 ASSLAPGNLWTGELF
17 . TRBV15 ATSRDFLTSGGLGNEQF
9 . TRBV30 AWNHGLEAF
16 . TRBV7-3 ASRSKPRTGGALDGYT
12 few TRBV28 ASSSGQGNYGYT
14 . TRBV9 ASSVGGGSYTGELF
13 once TRBV19 ASSLSGRSYNEQF
12 few TRBV21-1 ASSKVECTDTQY
13 . TRBV7-2 ASSITSGLYNEQF
16 . TRBV5-1 ASSLLAGGTVNTGELF